This T cell receptor beta chain is from a study of blood T cell repertoires in COVID-19. The V gene lost 1 base and the J gene lost 0 bases, with 11 bases spanning the gap. Germline V gives CDR1 LGHNA, CDR2 YNFKEQ. The CDR3 has 16 amino acids. Libraries were prepared by immunoSEQ multiplex PCR; TCRdb keeps only in-frame clonotypes and omits some of them. Of about 330,000 clones in the sample, over 80% are singletons; the top ten hold approximately 9.3%. Sample: peripheral blood. This chain uses TRBV4-2 with TRBJ2-3, with D possibly matching TRBD2 (5 bases). This sequence originates from a man between 25 and 39 years old with COVID-19, enrolled during active disease. This CDR3 is CASSQAGRLSTDTQYF. The CDR3 region has the DNA TGTGCCAGCAGCCAAGCGGGGAGACTTAGCACAGATACGCAGTATTTT.